This TCR beta chain was recovered during a study of patients and donors after allogeneic stem cell transplantation (dated by TCRdb to 2020 to 2022). As concerns this clonotype: No antigen is known for it. No per-base quality is available; no much larger clone lies one base away.

Sequences SGHTA (CDR1) and FQGNSA (CDR2) are obtained from the germline V gene. V lost 0 bases and J lost 3 bases, and the count of bases not matched to a germline gene is 11. The CDR3 sequence holds 18 residues, the cysteine and phenylalanine included. Solely the CDR3 DNA is kept, with 54 bases framed from the first base. To prepare the library, RT-PCR was applied. For sequencing, a NextSeq 550 was employed. TCRdb reworked the public reads: Q25 trimming with fastp, MiXCR clone assembly, productive beta chains retained. Duplicate CDR3 protein sequences are folded into a single record with the most common DNA and genes. In this sample the table shows over 150,000 distinct CDR3 sequences, over 25% of which occur a single time. Around 3.2% of the sample is taken by the ten largest.

This clonotype was obtained from a human donor who was either an allogeneic HSCT recipient or a stem cell or donor lymphocyte infusion donor (not recorded which). It is not recorded whose cells these are; they may come from a transplant donor. The V and J genes are TRBV7-2 and TRBJ2-1; 7 central nucleotides agree with TRBD2. Source material: blood, either unsorted or a sorted T cell fraction (not recorded which). The DNA sequence reads TGTGCCAGCAGCTTAGCGCAATTGGGCGGGAGTAACTACAATGAGCAGTTCTTC. Translated, it gives CASSLAQLGGSNYNEQFF.